This is a list of T cell receptor beta chains from one sample in a study of cytomegalovirus exposure and HLA in healthy donors. Produced via immunoSEQ multiplex PCR; TCRdb's table is partial and in-frame only. The sample has about 140,000 clones; approximately 79% are singletons. Material: PBMCs. These receptors came from a woman aged 50 to 60 in good health and CMV-seropositive. CDR3s leave out the opening cysteine and the closing phenylalanine or tryptophan. The order of the fields is J gene, V gene, clone size, CDR3 protein. Where a row states a size, it is once, few, many or the class of an expanded clone; other rows omit it.

TRBJ1-2,TRBV5-1,-,ASSSDGQGVGGYT
TRBJ2-1,TRBV4-3,once,ASSQDSSRAEQF
TRBJ2-2,TRBV7-2,-,ASSLAGTANTGELF
TRBJ1-1,TRBV19,-,ASSIEAGNTEAF
TRBJ1-1,TRBV19,-,ASSMAAGNTEAF
TRBJ2-7,TRBV5-4,-,ASSPGTGSYEQY
TRBJ2-3,TRBV10-1,-,ASSEWSGGCTDTQY
TRBJ1-1,TRBV7-8,-,ASSLPEGPAF
TRBJ2-1,TRBV7-3,-,ASTIRSAGEAEQF
TRBJ2-7,TRBV27,few,ASRTRTGGFDEQY
TRBJ1-1,TRBV4-1,-,ASSQAAGAVTEAF
TRBJ2-3,TRBV5-5,-,ASSTGERTDTQY
TRBJ2-7,TRBV5-4,-,ASSPPPGQGAGEQY
TRBJ1-1,TRBV25-1,-,ASSEPPGTEAF
TRBJ2-1,TRBV6-5,-,ASSYVRTSEQF
TRBJ1-1,TRBV19,-,ASIGGQLNTEAF
TRBJ1-5,TRBV27,few,ASSLLGTGGRGGPQH
TRBJ2-5,TRBV7-3,once,ASSLLAGGLQTQY
TRBJ1-5,TRBV11-2,-,ASSLRFDQPQH
TRBJ2-5,TRBV11-2,-,ASSPGGGTQY
TRBJ1-1,TRBV6-5,many,ASSYGTGTGNTEAF
TRBJ1-3,TRBV5-4,few,ASSSRSGGFSGNTIY
TRBJ2-1,TRBV2,few,ASRLSGGAYNEQF
TRBJ1-1,TRBV27,-,ASGDRWGEAF
TRBJ2-3,TRBV30,-,AWGQGRTDTQY
TRBJ1-1,TRBV14,-,ASSQDGQGYTEAF
TRBJ2-7,TRBV9,-,ASSVAETAYYEQY
TRBJ1-2,TRBV9,few,ASSVATNNYGYT
TRBJ1-4,TRBV2,once,ASSLSGHLNEKLF
TRBJ2-5,TRBV5-1,-,ASSLTAGEETQY
TRBJ1-3,TRBV13,-,ASSLGTGEDTIY
TRBJ2-3,TRBV7-3,-,ASSSDRGDTDTQY
TRBJ2-5,TRBV30,-,AWSVGGSETQY
TRBJ2-3,TRBV11-2,few,ASSRDRGPDTQY
TRBJ2-5,TRBV5-4,-,ASSLSRGIQETQY
TRBJ2-6,TRBV5-6,-,ASSGQDSGANVLT
TRBJ1-2,TRBV21-1,-,ASSKGQGTYGYT
TRBJ2-1,TRBV5-1,-,ASSLTSGVSPNEQF
TRBJ2-7,TRBV6-1,-,ASSDLVSPGDEQY
TRBJ2-7,TRBV13,-,ASSLGTGSEQY
TRBJ1-1,TRBV25-1,-,ASSFHTEAF
TRBJ1-1,TRBV2,few,ASSEIIEAF
TRBJ2-7,TRBV30,-,AWSGGREEGEQY
-,TRBV29-1,-,SVGFGTGGYEQY
TRBJ1-2,TRBV6-5,-,ASSPVVSNYGYT
TRBJ1-1,TRBV7-9,-,ASSSTGGPNTEAF
TRBJ2-3,TRBV11-3,few,ASKRTGLTDTQY
TRBJ2-2,TRBV25-1,-,ASSERGSTGELF
TRBJ2-7,TRBV11-3,-,ASSSDGEVDEQY
TRBJ2-5,TRBV7-2,-,ASSLVGTPGGETQY
TRBJ2-5,TRBV9,-,ASSGTSGETQY
TRBJ1-1,TRBV28,-,ASRTGQLNTEAF